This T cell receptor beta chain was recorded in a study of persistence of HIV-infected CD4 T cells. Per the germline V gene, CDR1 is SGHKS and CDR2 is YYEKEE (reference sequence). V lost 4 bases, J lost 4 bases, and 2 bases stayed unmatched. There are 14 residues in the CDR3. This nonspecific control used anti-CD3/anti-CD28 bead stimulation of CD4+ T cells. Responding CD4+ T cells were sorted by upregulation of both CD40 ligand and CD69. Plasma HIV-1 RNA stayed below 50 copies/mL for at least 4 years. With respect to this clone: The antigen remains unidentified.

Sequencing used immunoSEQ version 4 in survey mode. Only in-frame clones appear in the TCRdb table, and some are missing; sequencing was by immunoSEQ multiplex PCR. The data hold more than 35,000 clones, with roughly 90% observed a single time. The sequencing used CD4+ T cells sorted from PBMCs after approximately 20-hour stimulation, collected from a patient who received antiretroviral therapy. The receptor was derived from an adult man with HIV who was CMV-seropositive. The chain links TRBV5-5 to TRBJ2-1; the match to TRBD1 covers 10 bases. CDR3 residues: CASSRQGAYNEQFF. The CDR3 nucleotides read TGTGCCAGCAGCAGACAGGGGGCTTACAATGAGCAGTTCTTC.